The 14 T cell receptor beta chains below come from one sample, sequenced in a study of cytomegalovirus exposure and HLA in healthy donors. PCR used 60 Vbeta primers and 13 Jbeta primers. Some clones are missing from TCRdb's copy, which holds only in-frame ones; the method was immunoSEQ multiplex PCR. The repertoire holds roughly 100,000 clones, with approximately 80% as singletons. The sample consisted of PBMCs. The receptors shown here come from a woman aged 18-29 years in good health and CMV-seropositive.

V is TRBV5-1 and J is TRBJ2-5; 7 nucleotides match TRBD2. The CDR3 runs to 14 residues. Per the germline V gene, CDR1 is SGHRS and CDR2 is YFSETQ. V was pared by 3 bases and J by 3 bases, with 5 bases of the junction left unmatched. CDR3 region: CASSSTSAKETQYF. The CDR3 DNA reads TGCGCCAGCAGCTCCACTAGCGCCAAAGAGACCCAGTACTTC. Looking up the rest from reference TRBV5-1 and TRBJ2-5 gives the full variable domain: KAGVTQTPRYLIKTRGQQVTLSCSPISGHRSVSWYQQTPGQGLQFLFEYFSETQRNKGNFPGRFSGRQFSNSRSEMNVSTLELGDSALYLCASSSTSAKETQYFGPGTRLLVL.

The chain has TRBV28 and TRBJ2-5; no reliable D call. Germline CDR1 is MDHEN and CDR2 is SYDVKM. CDR3 length: 14 residues. V gave up 4 bases and J gave up 1 base, with 10 bases separating them. Here the CDR3 DNA reads TGTGCCAGCAGTTCTATGCCCCTCCAAGAGACCCAGTACTTC. Its translation: CASSSMPLQETQYF. The entire variable domain, with the rest obtained from reference TRBV28 and TRBJ2-5, is as follows: DVKVTQSSRYLVKRTGEKVFLECVQDMDHENMFWYRQDPGLGLRLIYFSYDVKMKEKGDIPEGYSVSREKKERFSLILESASTNQTSMYLCASSSMPLQETQYFGPGTRLLVL.

The chain joins TRBV19 to TRBJ2-7, with TRBD2 as a possible D gene (6 bases). V was cut by 6 bases and J by 8 bases, with 23 bases left in between. Germline-derived CDR1 and CDR2 are LNHDA and SQIVND (reference sequence). This CDR3 comprises 15 residues. The CDR3 sequence is CASSPDIGRGFQQYF. In DNA form, the CDR3 reads TGTGCCAGTAGCCCCGACATAGGGCGGGGCTTTCAGCAGTACTTC.

The chain joins TRBV7-9 to TRBJ2-1; TRBD2 matches at 11 bases. V shed 6 bases and J 8 bases; nucleotides not matched to a gene: 6. CDR3 length: 14 amino acids. Germline loops: CDR1 SEHNR, CDR2 FQNEAQ (reference sequence). CDR3 DNA sequence: TGTGCCAGCAGGCCCGGGACTAGCGGCGATGAGCAGTTCTTC. It translates to CASRPGTSGDEQFF.

This chain uses TRBV7-3 with TRBJ2-2, with TRBD1 matching over 7 bases. With 4 bases clipped from V and 5 bases from J, the junction kept 10 bases outside the gene matches. The CDR3 is 16 residues long. CDR1 and CDR2 (germline): SGHTA, FQGTGA. In nucleotides, the CDR3 is TGTGCCAGCAGCTCGACGAGCGCCAGGGGGACCGGGGAGCTGTTTTTT. Its protein product is CASSSTSARGTGELFF.

J is TRBJ1-1 and V is TRBV28; D possibly corresponds to TRBD1 (5 bases). Deletions cut 7 bases from V and 5 bases from J, with 17 bases between. Germline V gene data show CDR1 as MDHEN and CDR2 as SYDVKM. The CDR3 is made up of 14 amino acids. DNA of the CDR3: TGTGCCAGCAAGCCCGGGCAGGGAGGGACTGAAGCTTTCTTT. The encoded protein is CASKPGQGGTEAFF. Full variable domain (rest looked up from reference TRBV28 and TRBJ1-1): DVKVTQSSRYLVKRTGEKVFLECVQDMDHENMFWYRQDPGLGLRLIYFSYDVKMKEKGDIPEGYSVSREKKERFSLILESASTNQTSMYLCASKPGQGGTEAFFGQGTRLTVV.

The rearrangement uses TRBV5-1 and TRBJ1-4, with TRBD1 matching over 9 bases. The CDR3 has 18 residues. CDR1 is SGHRS, CDR2 YFSETQ, per germline. V lost 3 bases, J lost 8 bases, and 17 bases stayed unmatched. The CDR3 is CASSSDDTPLTGGEKLFF. CDR3 coding DNA: TGCGCCAGCAGCTCAGACGACACCCCTTTGACAGGGGGAGAAAAACTGTTTTTT.

This sequence joins TRBV28 and TRBJ2-3, with TRBD2 matching 7 bases. V dropped 5 bases and J dropped 2; count of bases not matched to a gene: 7. The CDR3 extends over 15 amino acids. Germline loops: CDR1 MDHEN, CDR2 SYDVKM. The chain's CDR3 is CASSTQRDLTDTQYF. The CDR3 nucleotides read TGTGCCAGCAGTACCCAGCGGGATCTCACAGATACGCAGTATTTT. Based on the CDR3 plus reference TRBV28 and TRBJ2-3, the full variable domain is DVKVTQSSRYLVKRTGEKVFLECVQDMDHENMFWYRQDPGLGLRLIYFSYDVKMKEKGDIPEGYSVSREKKERFSLILESASTNQTSMYLCASSTQRDLTDTQYFGPGTRLTVL.

This clone was counted between two and nine times. The chain joins TRBV7-9 to TRBJ1-1; D may be TRBD1 (6 bases). Trimming removed 6 bases from V and 2 bases from J, with 22 bases in between. The V gene's germline CDR1 is SEHNR and CDR2 FQNEAQ (reference sequence). This CDR3 contains 17 residues. The CDR3 reads CASSEGGAFLLNTEAFF. CDR3 nucleotide sequence: TGTGCCAGCAGTGAAGGGGGGGCCTTTCTTCTAAACACTGAAGCTTTCTTT.

This clone was recorded once. The CDR3 is CASTPGTGLVYGYTF. The DNA for the CDR3 is TGTGCCAGCACTCCAGGGACAGGACTGGTCTATGGCTACACCTTC. The chain combines TRBV19 with TRBJ1-2; 8 bases map to TRBD1. V lost 9 bases, J lost 4 bases, and 13 bases stayed unmatched. The CDR3 totals 15 residues. The germline V gene has CDR1 LNHDA and CDR2 SQIVND (reference sequence).

The chain has TRBV28 and TRBJ2-7, with 10 bases identical to TRBD1. The CDR3 totals 16 residues. J lost 3 bases, V lost 6 bases, and 11 bases had no gene match. The germline V gene encodes CDR1 MDHEN and CDR2 SYDVKM. The CDR3 nucleotides read TGTGCCAGCAGCTCCCGACAGGGGGCCCTTAGCTACGAGCAGTACTTC. As protein: CASSSRQGALSYEQYF.

This rearrangement joins TRBV27 to TRBJ1-4; no clear D. CDR3 length equals 14 residues. Germline V gives CDR1 MNHEY, CDR2 SMNVEV (reference sequence). Trimming removed 3 bases from V and 0 bases from J, with 5 bases in between. The DNA for the CDR3 is TGTGCCAGCAGTTTTCATTCAACTAATGAAAAACTGTTTTTT. Translating it yields CASSFHSTNEKLFF.

The chain uses TRBV27 and TRBJ2-7, with 9 bases matching TRBD2. The CDR3 contains 15 residues. V lost 7 bases, J lost 4 bases, and 11 bases stayed unmatched. CDR1 is MNHEY and CDR2 is SMNVEV in the germline V gene (reference sequence). The CDR3 DNA reads TGTGCCAGCAAGTGGACAGCGGGAGGTATTTACGAGCAGTACTTC. Protein sequence: CASKWTAGGIYEQYF.

V gene TRBV6-1 combines with J gene TRBJ1-2; D is possibly TRBD1 (5 bases). The germline CDR1 and CDR2 sequences are MNHNS and SASEGT. V lost 0 bases and J 2 bases, leaving 10 bases between the germline ends. This CDR3 has 15 residues. CDR3: CASSEAVGANYGYTF. CDR3 coding DNA: TGTGCCAGCAGTGAAGCGGTAGGGGCCAACTATGGCTACACCTTC.